This T cell receptor beta chain was found in a study of control samples from healthy donors and cancer patients. The assay was immunoSEQ multiplex PCR, and TCRdb's table has in-frame clones only and misses some. This sample yields about 130,000 clones, of which just under 95% are seen a single time; 14% belongs to the top ten. Sequenced material: PBMCs. The sequence was obtained from a man aged 55 to 70 with colorectal cancer.

The CDR3 region is CAISGQGGETQYF. In DNA, the CDR3 is TGTGCCATCAGCGGACAGGGTGGTGAGACCCAGTACTTC. The chain recombines TRBV10-3 with TRBJ2-5; 8 bases are shared with TRBD1. CDR1 is ENHRY, CDR2 SYGVKD, per germline. The CDR3 length is 13 residues. Germline trimming cut 6 bases from V and 5 bases from J; bases unmatched to any gene: 5.